This entry lists 6 T cell receptor beta chains sequenced from one sample in a study of lymphopenia after photon versus proton radiotherapy. The repertoire was sequenced with immunoSEQ multiplex PCR; TCRdb's copy has only in-frame clones and lacks some. The sample lists about 83,000 clones, around 82% occurring once. Sequences were derived from peripheral blood, sampled from a patient treated with proton-based radiotherapy. Receptor source: a man in his 60s with pancreatic cancer.

The rearrangement joins TRBV30 to TRBJ1-2; D gene uncertain. This CDR3 has 10 amino acids. Germline V gene data show CDR1 as GTSNPN and CDR2 as SVGIG (reference sequence). V was cut by 2 bases and J by 7 bases, with 5 bases left in between. CDR3 residues: CAWSHIGYTF. The CDR3 DNA reads TGTGCCTGGAGTCATATTGGCTACACCTTC.

The V and J genes are TRBV7-2 and TRBJ2-6; tentative D call: TRBD2 (7 bases). Germline-derived CDR1 and CDR2 are SGHTA and FQGNSA. This CDR3 has 16 residues. Trimming left V 4 bases short and J 0 bases short, with 10 bases between. The CDR3 bases are TGTGCCAGCAGCTCCGGGGGGCCCTCTGGGGCCAACGTCCTGACTTTC. Protein: CASSSGGPSGANVLTF.

This chain uses TRBV6-1 with TRBJ1-5; D is ambiguous. Germline lookup yields CDR1 MNHNS and CDR2 SASEGT. Trimming shortened V by 2 bases and J by 2 bases, and 10 bases separated the two germline ends. The CDR3 sequence is 15 residues long. CDR3: CASSEQTSGNQPQHF. CDR3 sequence (DNA): TGTGCCAGCAGTGAACAAACCAGCGGCAATCAGCCCCAGCATTTT.

The V and J genes are TRBV28 and TRBJ2-3; D remains ambiguous. V shed 3 bases and J shed 5 bases, with 6 bases lying between them. In germline, CDR1 is MDHEN, CDR2 SYDVKM. There are 12 residues in the CDR3. CDR3 in DNA: TGTGCCAGCAGTTTCCTTAGAGATACGCAGTATTTT. Its protein is CASSFLRDTQYF.

The genes are TRBV7-2 and TRBJ1-1; TRBD1 matches at 7 bases. Germline V gives CDR1 SGHTA, CDR2 FQGNSA. The V and J ends lost 2 bases and 2 bases, in that order; junction bases with no gene match: 5. The CDR3 totals 15 residues. The CDR3 is CASSLYGTANTEAFF. DNA of the CDR3: TGTGCCAGCAGCTTATACGGGACAGCCAACACTGAAGCTTTCTTT. The complete variable domain, with remaining parts taken from reference TRBV7-2 and TRBJ1-1, reads GAGVSQSPSNKVTEKGKDVELRCDPISGHTALYWYRQSLGQGLEFLIYFQGNSAPDKSGLPSDRFSAERTGGSVSTLTIQRTQQEDSAVYLCASSLYGTANTEAFFGQGTRLTVV.

The chain employs TRBV5-6 and TRBJ2-5; D tentatively reads TRBD1 or TRBD2 (5 bases each). V lost 0 bases and J 2 bases, leaving 8 bases between the germline ends. Germline V CDR1 and CDR2: SGHDT, YYEEEE. This CDR3 is 14 amino acids long. CDR3 loop: CASSLGREQETQYF. The CDR3 DNA is TGTGCCAGCAGCTTGGGCAGGGAGCAAGAGACCCAGTACTTC.